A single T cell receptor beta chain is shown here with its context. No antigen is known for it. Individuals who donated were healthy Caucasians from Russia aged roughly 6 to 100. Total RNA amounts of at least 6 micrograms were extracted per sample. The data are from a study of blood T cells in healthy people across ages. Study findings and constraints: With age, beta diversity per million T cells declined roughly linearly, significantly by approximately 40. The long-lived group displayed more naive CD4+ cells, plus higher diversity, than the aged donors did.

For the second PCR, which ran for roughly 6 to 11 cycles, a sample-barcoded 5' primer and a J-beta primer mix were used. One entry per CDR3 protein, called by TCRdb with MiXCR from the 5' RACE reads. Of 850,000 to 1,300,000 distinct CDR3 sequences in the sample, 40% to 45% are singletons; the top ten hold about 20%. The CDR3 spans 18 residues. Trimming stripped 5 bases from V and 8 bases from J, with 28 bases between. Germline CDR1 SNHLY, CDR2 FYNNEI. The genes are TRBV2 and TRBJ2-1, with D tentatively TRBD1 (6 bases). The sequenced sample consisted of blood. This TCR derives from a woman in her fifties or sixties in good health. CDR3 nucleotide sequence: TGTGCCAGCAGTCGGGACATAGGGGTTGTTCAAGCTGGCGATGAGCAGTTCTTC. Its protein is CASSRDIGVVQAGDEQFF.